This T cell receptor (delta chain) was profiled in a study of gamma-delta chains in newborns, infants, children. Background on the study: Microbial exposure reportedly drives polyclonal innate γδ T cell expansion after birth.

TCRdb re-called clones from the reads via CATT. The sample lists 7,000 to 9,500 delta-chain clones; roughly 1.6% were seen once. The CDR3 length is 21 residues. Germline CDR1 TSWWSYY, CDR2 QGS. Trimming took 0 bases from V and 1 from J, leaving 27 bases between them. This clone is medium-sized by share. Other DNA sequences in the sample encode the same CDR3. Sequencing was carried out using blood. The chain carries TRDV1 and TRDJ1; either TRDD2 or TRDD3 may fit D (8 bases each). This receptor was taken from a child who was a newborn, infant or young child, either healthy, febrile or measles-vaccinated (not recorded which). CDR3 sequence (DNA): TGTGCTCTTGGGGAACTGGGGACCTTCCTAGTGTCTGGGGGACGCACCGATAAACTCATCTTT. Its protein product is CALGELGTFLVSGGRTDKLIF.